This T cell receptor (beta chain) appears in the sequencing data of a study of technical replicates of blood from four donors. Sequencing was performed with immunoSEQ multiplex PCR; in TCRdb, only in-frame clones are kept and a portion is missing. Here the sample spans about 81,000 clones, 81% being singletons. V dropped 1 base and J dropped 3; count of bases not matched to a gene: 4. Germline V gives CDR1 SGHTA, CDR2 FQGNSA. This CDR3 comprises 17 residues. Sequenced input: PBMCs. The rearrangement joins TRBV7-2 to TRBJ2-3; the match to TRBD2 covers 13 bases. This receptor was obtained from a human donor in good health. Some clones in this sample may be carry-over from other donors' samples. The chain's CDR3 is CASSLGRTSGRTDTQYF. The CDR3 nucleotides are TGTGCCAGCAGCTTAGGGAGGACTAGCGGGAGAACAGATACGCAGTATTTT.